The clone carrying this T cell receptor (beta chain) was recorded once. Clones were sequenced by immunoSEQ multiplex PCR, and TCRdb holds only the in-frame ones, with some missing. The sample lists fewer than 200,000 clones, 80% to 90% occurring once. The data derive from a study of blood T cell repertoires in COVID-19. The trim removed 1 base at V and 5 bases at J, leaving 10 bases unmatched. The CDR3 loop spans 17 amino acids. In germline, CDR1 is MGHRA, CDR2 YSYEKL. The source material was peripheral blood. The origin of this receptor is a woman aged 80 or over with COVID-19, enrolled during active disease. The chain is built from TRBV4-1 and TRBJ1-2; 10 nucleotides match TRBD1. The CDR3 loop is CASSQGMTGGRRYGYTF. Here the CDR3 DNA reads TGCGCCAGCAGCCAAGGGATGACAGGGGGCCGACGTTATGGCTACACCTTC.